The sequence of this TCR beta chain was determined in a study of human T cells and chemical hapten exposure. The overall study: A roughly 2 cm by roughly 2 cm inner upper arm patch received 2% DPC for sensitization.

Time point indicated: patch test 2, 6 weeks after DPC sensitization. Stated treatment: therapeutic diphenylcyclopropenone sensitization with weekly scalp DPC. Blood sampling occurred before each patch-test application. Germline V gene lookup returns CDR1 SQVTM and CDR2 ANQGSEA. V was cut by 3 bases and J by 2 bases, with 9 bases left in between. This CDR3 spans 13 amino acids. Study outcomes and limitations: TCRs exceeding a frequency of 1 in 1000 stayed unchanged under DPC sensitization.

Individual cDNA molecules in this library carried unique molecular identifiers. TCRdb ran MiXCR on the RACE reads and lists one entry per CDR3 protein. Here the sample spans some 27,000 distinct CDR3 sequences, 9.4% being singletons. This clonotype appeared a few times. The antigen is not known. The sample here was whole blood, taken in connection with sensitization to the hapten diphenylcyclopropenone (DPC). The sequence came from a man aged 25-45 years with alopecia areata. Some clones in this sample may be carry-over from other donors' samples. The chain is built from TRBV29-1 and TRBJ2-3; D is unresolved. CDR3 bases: TGCAGCGTTGATAGCTCCACCACAGATACGCAGTATTTT. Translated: CSVDSSTTDTQYF.